These T cell receptor beta chains were read from a single sample in a study of T-cell memory formation after mild COVID-19. TCRdb re-analysed the 5' RACE reads in MiXCR, keeping a single row per CDR3 protein. Here the sample spans 250,000 to 400,000 distinct CDR3 sequences, roughly an eighth being singletons. Sequenced material: PBMCs or a T cell subset sorted from them (not recorded which). These receptors all stem from a man in his late teens or twenties who had mild COVID-19 (a few samples of this study predate the infection). Cell type and time point are not known. CDR3s leave out the opening cysteine and the closing phenylalanine or tryptophan. Fields, in order: J gene, V gene, CDR3 protein.

TRBJ2-1 | TRBV7-2 | ASSFRRGAPYNEQF
TRBJ2-2 | TRBV13 | ASSLRQENTGELF
TRBJ1-1 | TRBV6-1 | ASSGSVGESTEAF
TRBJ1-4 | TRBV5-1 | ASSLVGTDNEKLF
TRBJ2-3 | TRBV5-1 | ASSLGGTGTDTQY
TRBJ1-2 | TRBV7-2 | ASTLEGEVGVRGYT
TRBJ2-5 | TRBV19 | ASSIPRGETQY
TRBJ1-5 | TRBV29-1 | SVAGQGQPQH
TRBJ2-5 | TRBV7-8 | ASSPPGTGISETQY
TRBJ1-5 | TRBV5-1 | ASSLGDRGQPQH
TRBJ2-2 | TRBV3-1 | ASSHLDTNTGELF
TRBJ2-5 | TRBV7-2 | ASSPGGAEGQETQY
TRBJ1-2 | TRBV19 | ASTDPGRFYGYT
TRBJ2-1 | TRBV29-1 | SVEDQVRTSVGEQF
TRBJ2-5 | TRBV20-1 | SARAGETQY
TRBJ1-5 | TRBV3-1 | ASSQTRGYQPQH
TRBJ2-3 | TRBV7-3 | ASSTGLVPDTQY
TRBJ1-3 | TRBV20-1 | SARQGIGNTIY
TRBJ2-3 | TRBV7-2 | ASSKRLEDTQY
TRBJ2-3 | TRBV5-1 | ASSLVWTSGGGAQY
TRBJ1-2 | TRBV15 | ATSDPDGGNYGYT
TRBJ2-1 | TRBV27 | ASSTAGQAQVEQF
TRBJ2-3 | TRBV6-2/TRBV6-3 | ASTTSGGSTDTQY
TRBJ1-3 | TRBV12-3/TRBV12-4 | ASKQGRLNTIY
TRBJ2-5 | TRBV7-2 | ASSFLQETQY
TRBJ2-5 | TRBV6-2/TRBV6-3 | ASSYGAVGETQY
TRBJ2-7 | TRBV29-1 | SVDSRNDEQY
TRBJ2-2 | TRBV5-1 | ASSTDRGSNGELF
TRBJ2-5 | TRBV5-1 | ASRDVSGTQETQY
TRBJ1-5 | TRBV29-1 | SVDQGQPQH
TRBJ2-3 | TRBV7-2 | ASSPRLYHTDTQY
TRBJ1-2 | TRBV29-1 | SVETGSWGSYT
TRBJ1-1 | TRBV13 | ASSATRGMNTEAF
TRBJ1-2 | TRBV12-3/TRBV12-4 | ASSLGTYYGYT
TRBJ1-2 | TRBV4-2 | ASSQDHVFLGGVGYT
TRBJ2-6 | TRBV27 | ASSTQRWESPGANVLT
TRBJ2-7 | TRBV7-2 | ASTTGLSYEQY
TRBJ1-2 | TRBV15 | ATSAGPPYGYT
TRBJ1-6 | TRBV20-1 | SARDPRAGANSPLH
TRBJ2-1 | TRBV11-1 | ASSLAQGRQGYFESQPYNEQF
TRBJ2-3 | TRBV10-3 | AISPLKDGGLTDTQY
TRBJ1-3 | TRBV4-1 | ASSQHQSTGNTIY
TRBJ1-1 | TRBV6-2/TRBV6-3 | ASSFFRGYAEDF
TRBJ1-1 | TRBV20-1 | SYRDRVGIDEAF
TRBJ2-2 | TRBV12-3/TRBV12-4 | ASSSRLAGEVVELF
TRBJ2-3 | TRBV21-1 | ASSRGQGNDTQY
TRBJ1-1 | TRBV5-1 | ASFNTGAQNTEAF
TRBJ2-2 | TRBV2 | ASNVRVTGELF
TRBJ1-5 | TRBV4-2 | ASSRAGQGDQPQH
TRBJ2-7 | TRBV5-1 | ASSSGQGHEQY
TRBJ1-1 | TRBV5-1 | ASSAEFLWTEAF
TRBJ2-1 | TRBV3-1 | ASSQTLAGGEQF